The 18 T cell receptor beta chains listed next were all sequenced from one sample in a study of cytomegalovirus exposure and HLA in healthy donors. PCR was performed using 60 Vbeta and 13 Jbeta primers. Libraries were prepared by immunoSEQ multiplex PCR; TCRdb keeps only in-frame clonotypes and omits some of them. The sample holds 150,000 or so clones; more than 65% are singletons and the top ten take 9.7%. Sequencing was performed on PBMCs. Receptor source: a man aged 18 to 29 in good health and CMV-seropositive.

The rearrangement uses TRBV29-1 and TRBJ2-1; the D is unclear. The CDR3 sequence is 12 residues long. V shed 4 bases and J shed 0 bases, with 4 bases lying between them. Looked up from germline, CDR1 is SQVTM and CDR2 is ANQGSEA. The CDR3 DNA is TGCAGCGTTGGGGCCTCCTACAATGAGCAGTTCTTC. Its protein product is CSVGASYNEQFF.

The CDR3 nucleotides read TGTGCCAGCATCCAGTACAATGAGCAGTTCTTC. Its protein product is CASIQYNEQFF. The chain couples TRBV7-2 to TRBJ2-1; D is ambiguous. CDR3 length equals 11 residues. V lost 7 bases and J lost 4, with 5 bases in between. Germline V gene lookup returns CDR1 SGHTA and CDR2 FQGNSA.

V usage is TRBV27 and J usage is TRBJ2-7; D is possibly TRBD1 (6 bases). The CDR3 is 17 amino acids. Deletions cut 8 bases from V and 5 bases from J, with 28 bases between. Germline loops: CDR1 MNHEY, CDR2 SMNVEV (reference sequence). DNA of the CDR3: TGTGCCAGCGCCCTCCGCCCCACAGGGTCCTATGCCGACGAGCAGTACTTC. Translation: CASALRPTGSYADEQYF.

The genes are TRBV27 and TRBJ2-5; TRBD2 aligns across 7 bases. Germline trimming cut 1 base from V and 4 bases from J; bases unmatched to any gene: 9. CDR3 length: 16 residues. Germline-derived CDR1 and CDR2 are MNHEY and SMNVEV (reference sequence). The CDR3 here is CASSLFASGEGETQYF. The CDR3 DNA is TGTGCCAGCAGTTTATTTGCTAGCGGAGAGGGAGAGACCCAGTACTTC.

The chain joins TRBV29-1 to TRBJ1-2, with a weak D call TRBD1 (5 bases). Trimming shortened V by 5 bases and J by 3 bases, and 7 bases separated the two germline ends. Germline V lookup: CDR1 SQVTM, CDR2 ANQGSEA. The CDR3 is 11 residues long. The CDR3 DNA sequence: TGCAGCGTTTTACAGGACTATGGCTACACCTTC. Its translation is CSVLQDYGYTF.

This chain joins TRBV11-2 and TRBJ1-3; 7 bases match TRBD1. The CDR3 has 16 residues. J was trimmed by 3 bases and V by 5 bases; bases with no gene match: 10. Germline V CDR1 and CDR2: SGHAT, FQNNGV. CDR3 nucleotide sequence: TGTGCCAGCAGCCGCCGGACAGGTGGGATTGGAAACACCATATATTTT. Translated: CASSRRTGGIGNTIYF.

CDR3 residues: CAISDSRGGATGELFF. The DNA of the CDR3 is TGTGCCATCAGTGATTCGAGAGGGGGGGCCACCGGGGAGCTGTTTTTT. The rearrangement links TRBV10-3 to TRBJ2-2; D possibly corresponds to TRBD2 (7 bases). Trimming shortened V by 3 bases and J by 4 bases, and 15 bases separated the two germline ends. Germline CDR1 and CDR2: ENHRY and SYGVKD. The CDR3 covers 16 residues.

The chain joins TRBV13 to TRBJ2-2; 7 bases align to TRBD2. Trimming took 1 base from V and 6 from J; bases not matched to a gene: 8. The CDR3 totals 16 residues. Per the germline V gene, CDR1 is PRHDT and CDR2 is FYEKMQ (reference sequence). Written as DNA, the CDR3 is TGTGCCAGCAGCTTAGAAAGGACTAGTGGTGCCGGGGAGCTGTTTTTT. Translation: CASSLERTSGAGELFF.

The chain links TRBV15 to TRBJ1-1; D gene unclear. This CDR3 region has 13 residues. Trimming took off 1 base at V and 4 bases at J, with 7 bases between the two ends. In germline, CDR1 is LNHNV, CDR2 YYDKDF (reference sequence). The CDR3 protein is CATSRGGSTEAFF. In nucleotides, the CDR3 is TGTGCCACCAGCAGAGGAGGGAGCACTGAAGCTTTCTTT. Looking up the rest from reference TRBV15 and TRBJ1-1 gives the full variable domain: DAMVIQNPRYQVTQFGKPVTLSCSQTLNHNVMYWYQQKSSQAPKLLFHYYDKDFNNEADTPDNFQSRRPNTSFCFLDIRSPGLGDTAMYLCATSRGGSTEAFFGQGTRLTVV.

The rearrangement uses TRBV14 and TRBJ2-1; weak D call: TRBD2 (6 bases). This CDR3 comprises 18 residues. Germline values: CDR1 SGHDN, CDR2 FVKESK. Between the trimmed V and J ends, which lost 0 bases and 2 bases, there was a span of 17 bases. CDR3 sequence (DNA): TGTGCCAGCAGCCAAGATCTTGGTCCGGGACTTACCTACAATGAGCAGTTCTTC. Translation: CASSQDLGPGLTYNEQFF.

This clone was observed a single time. The CDR3 reads CASSGQGRGTGELFF. The CDR3 DNA sequence: TGCGCCAGCAGCGGACAGGGACGGGGCACCGGGGAGCTGTTTTTT. The genes are TRBV10-1 and TRBJ2-2, with TRBD1 matching over 8 bases. V was clipped by 6 bases and J by 4 bases; unmatched bases: 7. The CDR3 loop spans 15 amino acids. CDR1 is WNHNN and CDR2 is SYGVQD in the germline V gene (reference sequence).

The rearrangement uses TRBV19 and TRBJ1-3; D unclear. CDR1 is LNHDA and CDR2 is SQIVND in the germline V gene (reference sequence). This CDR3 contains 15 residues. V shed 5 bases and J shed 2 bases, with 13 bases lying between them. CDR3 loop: CASSPEGFAGNTIYF. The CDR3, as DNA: TGTGCCAGTAGTCCAGAGGGCTTCGCTGGAAACACCATATATTTT.

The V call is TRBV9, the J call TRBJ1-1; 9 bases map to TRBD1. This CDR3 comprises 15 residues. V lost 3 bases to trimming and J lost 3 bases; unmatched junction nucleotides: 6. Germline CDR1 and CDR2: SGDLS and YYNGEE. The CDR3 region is CASSGTGGSHTEAFF. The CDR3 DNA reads TGTGCCAGCAGCGGTACAGGGGGCTCGCACACTGAAGCTTTCTTT.

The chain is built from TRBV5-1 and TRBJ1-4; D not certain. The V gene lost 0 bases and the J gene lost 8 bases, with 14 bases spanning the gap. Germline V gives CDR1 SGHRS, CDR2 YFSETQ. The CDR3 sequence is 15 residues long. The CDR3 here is CASSLAGRFREKLFF. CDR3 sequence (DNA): TGCGCCAGCAGCTTGGCCGGGAGGTTCAGGGAAAAACTGTTTTTT.

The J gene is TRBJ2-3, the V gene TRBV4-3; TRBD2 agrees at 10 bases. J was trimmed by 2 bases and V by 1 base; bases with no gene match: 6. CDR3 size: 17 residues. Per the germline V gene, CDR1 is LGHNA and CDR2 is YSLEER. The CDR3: CASSQGSSGRITDTQYF. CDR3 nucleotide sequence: TGCGCCAGCAGCCAAGGGAGTAGCGGGAGGATCACAGATACGCAGTATTTT.

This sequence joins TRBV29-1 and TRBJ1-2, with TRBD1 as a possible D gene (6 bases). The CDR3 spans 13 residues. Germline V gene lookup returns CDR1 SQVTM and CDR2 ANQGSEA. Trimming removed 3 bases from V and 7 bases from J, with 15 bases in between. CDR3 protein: CSVDTGIRSGYTF. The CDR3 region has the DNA TGCAGCGTTGATACAGGGATCAGAAGTGGCTACACCTTC.

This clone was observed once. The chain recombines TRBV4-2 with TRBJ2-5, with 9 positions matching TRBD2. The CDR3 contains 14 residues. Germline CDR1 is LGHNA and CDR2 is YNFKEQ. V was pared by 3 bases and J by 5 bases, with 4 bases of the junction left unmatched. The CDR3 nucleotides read TGTGCCAGCAGCCAGTTGCGGGGGGGGGAGACCCAGTACTTC. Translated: CASSQLRGGETQYF.

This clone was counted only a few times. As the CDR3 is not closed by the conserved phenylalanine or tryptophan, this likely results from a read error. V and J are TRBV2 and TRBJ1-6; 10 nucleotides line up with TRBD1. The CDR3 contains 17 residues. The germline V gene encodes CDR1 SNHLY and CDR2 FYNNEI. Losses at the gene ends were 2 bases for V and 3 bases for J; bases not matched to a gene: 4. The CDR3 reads CASSEWWTGGYNSPLHL. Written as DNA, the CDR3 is TGTGCCAGCAGTGAATGGTGGACAGGGGGCTATAATTCACCCCTCCACCTT.